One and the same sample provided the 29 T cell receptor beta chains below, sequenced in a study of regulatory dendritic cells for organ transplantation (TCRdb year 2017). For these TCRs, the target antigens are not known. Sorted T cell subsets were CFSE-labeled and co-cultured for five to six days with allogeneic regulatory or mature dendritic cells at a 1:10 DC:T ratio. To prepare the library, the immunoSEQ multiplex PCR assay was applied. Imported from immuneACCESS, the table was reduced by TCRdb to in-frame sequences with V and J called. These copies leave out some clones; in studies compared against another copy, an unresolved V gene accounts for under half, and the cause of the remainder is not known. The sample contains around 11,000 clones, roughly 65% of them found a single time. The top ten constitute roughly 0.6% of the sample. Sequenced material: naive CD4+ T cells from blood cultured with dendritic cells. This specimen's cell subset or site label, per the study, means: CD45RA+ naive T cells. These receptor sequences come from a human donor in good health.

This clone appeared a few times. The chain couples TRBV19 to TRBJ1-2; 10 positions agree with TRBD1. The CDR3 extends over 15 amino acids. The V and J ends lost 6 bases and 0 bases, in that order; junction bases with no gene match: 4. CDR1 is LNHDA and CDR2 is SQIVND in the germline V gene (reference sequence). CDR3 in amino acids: CASRMGQGSNYGYTF. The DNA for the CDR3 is TGTGCCAGTAGAATGGGACAGGGGTCTAACTATGGCTACACCTTC.

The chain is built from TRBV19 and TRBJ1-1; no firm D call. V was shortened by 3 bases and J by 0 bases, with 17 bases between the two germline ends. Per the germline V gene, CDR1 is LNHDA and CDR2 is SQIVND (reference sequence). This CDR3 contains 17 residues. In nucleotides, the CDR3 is TGTGCCAGTAGTATCCTTGGGTGGCGAGGGATGAACACTGAAGCTTTCTTT. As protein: CASSILGWRGMNTEAFF.

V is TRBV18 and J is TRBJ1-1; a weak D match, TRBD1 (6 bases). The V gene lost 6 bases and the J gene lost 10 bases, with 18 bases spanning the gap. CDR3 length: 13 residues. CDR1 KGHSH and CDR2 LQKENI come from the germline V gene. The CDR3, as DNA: TGTGCCAGCTCCCTGACAGGAGACGGGGTAGCTTTCTTT. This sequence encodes CASSLTGDGVAFF.

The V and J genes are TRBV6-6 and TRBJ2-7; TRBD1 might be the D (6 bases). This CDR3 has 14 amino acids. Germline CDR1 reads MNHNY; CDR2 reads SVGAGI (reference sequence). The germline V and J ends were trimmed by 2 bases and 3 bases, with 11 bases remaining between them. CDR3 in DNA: TGTGCCAGCAGTTACACTACGGACAGCTACGAGCAGTACTTC. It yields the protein CASSYTTDSYEQYF.

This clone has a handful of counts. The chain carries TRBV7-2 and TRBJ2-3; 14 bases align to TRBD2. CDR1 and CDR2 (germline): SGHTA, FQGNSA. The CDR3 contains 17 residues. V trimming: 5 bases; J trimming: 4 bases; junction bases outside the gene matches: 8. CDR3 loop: CASSAQGLAGASDTQYF. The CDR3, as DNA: TGTGCCAGCAGCGCCCAGGGACTAGCGGGAGCTTCAGATACGCAGTATTTT.

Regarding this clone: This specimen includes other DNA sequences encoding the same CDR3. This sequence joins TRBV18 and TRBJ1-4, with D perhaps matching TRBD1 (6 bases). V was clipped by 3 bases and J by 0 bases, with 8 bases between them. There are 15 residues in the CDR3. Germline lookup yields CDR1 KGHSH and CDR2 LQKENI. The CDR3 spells CASSPRTATNEKLFF. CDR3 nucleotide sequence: TGTGCCAGCTCACCTCGGACAGCAACTAATGAAAAACTGTTTTTT.

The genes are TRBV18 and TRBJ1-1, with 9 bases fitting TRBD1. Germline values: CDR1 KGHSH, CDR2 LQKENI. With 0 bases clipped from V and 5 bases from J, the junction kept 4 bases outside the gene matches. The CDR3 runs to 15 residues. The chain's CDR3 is CASSPPLGQGTEAFF. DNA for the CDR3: TGTGCCAGCTCACCACCGCTGGGACAGGGTACTGAAGCTTTCTTT.

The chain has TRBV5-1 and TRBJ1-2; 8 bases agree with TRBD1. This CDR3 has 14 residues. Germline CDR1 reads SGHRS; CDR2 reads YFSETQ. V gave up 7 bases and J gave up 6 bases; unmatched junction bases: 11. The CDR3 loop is CASRGGQEFHGYTF. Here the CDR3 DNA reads TGCGCCAGCCGTGGGGGACAGGAGTTTCATGGCTACACCTTC.

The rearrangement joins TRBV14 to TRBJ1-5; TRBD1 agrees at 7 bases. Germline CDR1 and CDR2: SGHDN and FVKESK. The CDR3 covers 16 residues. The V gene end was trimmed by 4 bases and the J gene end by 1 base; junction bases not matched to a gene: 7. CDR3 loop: CASSLSQGWSNQPQHF. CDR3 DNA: TGTGCCAGCAGCCTTTCACAGGGGTGGAGCAATCAGCCCCAGCATTTT.

CDR3 bases: TGCAGCGTTGACAGGGGGATCCGGGGCGAGCAGTACTTC. Amino acids: CSVDRGIRGEQYF. The gene calls are TRBV29-1 and TRBJ2-7; 7 bases match TRBD1. The trim removed 3 bases at V and 6 bases at J, leaving 8 bases unmatched. CDR3 size: 13 residues. CDR1 and CDR2 from the germline V gene are SQVTM and ANQGSEA.

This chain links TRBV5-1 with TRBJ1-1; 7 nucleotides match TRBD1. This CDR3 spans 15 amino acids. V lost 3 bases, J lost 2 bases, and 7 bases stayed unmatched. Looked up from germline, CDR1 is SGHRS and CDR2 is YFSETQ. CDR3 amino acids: CASSSNQGVNTEAFF. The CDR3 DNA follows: TGCGCCAGCAGCTCGAATCAGGGGGTCAACACTGAAGCTTTCTTT.

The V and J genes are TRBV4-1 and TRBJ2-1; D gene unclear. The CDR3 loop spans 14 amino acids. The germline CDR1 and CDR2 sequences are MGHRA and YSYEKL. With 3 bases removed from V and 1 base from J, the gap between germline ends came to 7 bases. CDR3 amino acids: CASSQPRSYNEQFF. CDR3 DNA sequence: TGCGCCAGCAGCCAGCCGAGGTCCTACAATGAGCAGTTCTTC.

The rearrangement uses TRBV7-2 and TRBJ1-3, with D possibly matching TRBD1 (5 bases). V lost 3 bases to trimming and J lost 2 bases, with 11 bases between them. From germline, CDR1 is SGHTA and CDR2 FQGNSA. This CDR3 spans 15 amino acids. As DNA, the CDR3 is TGTGCCAGCAGCTTTTCCAGGGCGACTGGAAACACCATATATTTT. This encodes CASSFSRATGNTIYF. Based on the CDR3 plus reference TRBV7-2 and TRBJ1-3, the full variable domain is GAGVSQSPSNKVTEKGKDVELRCDPISGHTALYWYRQSLGQGLEFLIYFQGNSAPDKSGLPSDRFSAERTGGSVSTLTIQRTQQEDSAVYLCASSFSRATGNTIYFGEGSWLTVV.

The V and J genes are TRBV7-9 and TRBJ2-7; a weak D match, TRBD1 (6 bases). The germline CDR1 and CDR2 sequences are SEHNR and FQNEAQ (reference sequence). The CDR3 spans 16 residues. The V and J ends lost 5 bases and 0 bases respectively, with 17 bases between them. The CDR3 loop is CASSHPGTGYSYEQYF. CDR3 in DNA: TGTGCCAGCAGCCATCCCGGTACAGGGTACTCCTACGAGCAGTACTTC.

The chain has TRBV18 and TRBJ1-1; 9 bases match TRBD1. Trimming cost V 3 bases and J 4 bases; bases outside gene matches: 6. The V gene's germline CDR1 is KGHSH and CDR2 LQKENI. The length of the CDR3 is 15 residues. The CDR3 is CASSPRQGGSTEAFF. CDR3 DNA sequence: TGTGCCAGCTCACCTCGACAGGGGGGATCCACTGAAGCTTTCTTT.

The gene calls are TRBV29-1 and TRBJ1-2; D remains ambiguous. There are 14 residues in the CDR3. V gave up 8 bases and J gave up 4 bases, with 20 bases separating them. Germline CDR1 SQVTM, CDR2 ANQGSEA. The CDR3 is CSLTGPQEGYGYTF. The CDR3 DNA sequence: TGCAGCCTTACCGGGCCTCAGGAGGGCTATGGCTACACCTTC.

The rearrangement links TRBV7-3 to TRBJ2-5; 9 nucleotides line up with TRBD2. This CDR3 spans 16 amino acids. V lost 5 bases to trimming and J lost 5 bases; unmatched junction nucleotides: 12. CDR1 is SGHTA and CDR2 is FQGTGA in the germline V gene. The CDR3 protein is CASSVGASGAGETQYF. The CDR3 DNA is TGTGCCAGCAGCGTCGGAGCTAGCGGGGCCGGGGAGACCCAGTACTTC.

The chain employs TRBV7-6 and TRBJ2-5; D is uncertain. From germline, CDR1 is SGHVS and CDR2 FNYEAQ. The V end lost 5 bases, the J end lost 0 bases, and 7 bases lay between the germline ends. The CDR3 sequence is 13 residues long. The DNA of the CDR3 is TGTGCCAGCAGCCCCTCGTACCAAGAGACCCAGTACTTC. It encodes CASSPSYQETQYF.

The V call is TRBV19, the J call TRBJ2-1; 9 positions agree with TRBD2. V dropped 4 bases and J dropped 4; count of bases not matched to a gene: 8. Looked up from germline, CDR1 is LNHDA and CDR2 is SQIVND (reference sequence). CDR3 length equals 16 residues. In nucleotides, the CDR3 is TGTGCCAGTAGTAGATCTAGCGGGGTACTATACAATGAGCAGTTCTTC. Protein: CASSRSSGVLYNEQFF.

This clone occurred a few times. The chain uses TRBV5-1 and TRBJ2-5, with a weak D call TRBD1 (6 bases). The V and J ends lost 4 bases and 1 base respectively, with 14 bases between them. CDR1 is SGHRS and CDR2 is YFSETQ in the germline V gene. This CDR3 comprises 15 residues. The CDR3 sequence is CASSLDSGSQETQYF. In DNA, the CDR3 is TGCGCCAGCAGCCTGGACAGCGGCAGCCAAGAGACCCAGTACTTC.

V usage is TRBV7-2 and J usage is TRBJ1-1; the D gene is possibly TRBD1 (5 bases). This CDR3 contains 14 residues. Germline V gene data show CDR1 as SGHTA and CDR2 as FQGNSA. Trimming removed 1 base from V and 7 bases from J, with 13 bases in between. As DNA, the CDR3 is TGTGCCAGCAGCTTAGTAGGCAGGGATCTTGAAGCTTTCTTT. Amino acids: CASSLVGRDLEAFF.

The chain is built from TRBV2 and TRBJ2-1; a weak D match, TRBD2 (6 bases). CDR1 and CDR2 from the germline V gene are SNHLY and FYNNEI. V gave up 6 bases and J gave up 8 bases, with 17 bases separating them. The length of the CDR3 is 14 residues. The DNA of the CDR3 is TGTGCCAGCAGCCGGACTACCTTAATCGATGAGCAGTTCTTC. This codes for CASSRTTLIDEQFF.

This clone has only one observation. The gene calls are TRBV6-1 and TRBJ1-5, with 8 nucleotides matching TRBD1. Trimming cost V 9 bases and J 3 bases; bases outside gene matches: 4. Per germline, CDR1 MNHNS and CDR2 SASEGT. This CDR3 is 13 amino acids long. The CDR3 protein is CASKTGANQPQHF. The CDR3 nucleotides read TGTGCCAGTAAGACAGGGGCCAATCAGCCCCAGCATTTT.

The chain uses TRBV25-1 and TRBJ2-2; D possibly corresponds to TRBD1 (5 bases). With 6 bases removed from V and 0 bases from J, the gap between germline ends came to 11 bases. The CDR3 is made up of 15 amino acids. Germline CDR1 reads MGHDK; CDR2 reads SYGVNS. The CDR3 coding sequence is TGTGCCAGCAGGGGGCACAGTTCGAACACCGGGGAGCTGTTTTTT. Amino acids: CASRGHSSNTGELFF.

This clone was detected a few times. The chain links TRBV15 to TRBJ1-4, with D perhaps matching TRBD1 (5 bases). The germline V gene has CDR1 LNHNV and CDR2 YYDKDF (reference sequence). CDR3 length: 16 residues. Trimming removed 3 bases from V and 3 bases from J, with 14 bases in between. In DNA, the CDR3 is TGTGCCACCAGCAGGGGTCGGGACTCGGCTAATGAAAAACTGTTTTTT. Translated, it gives CATSRGRDSANEKLFF.

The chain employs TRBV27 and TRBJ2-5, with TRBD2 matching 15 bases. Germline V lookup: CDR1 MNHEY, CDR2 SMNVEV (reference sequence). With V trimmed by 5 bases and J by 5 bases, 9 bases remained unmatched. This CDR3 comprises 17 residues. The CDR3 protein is CASSPLGLAGGRETQYF. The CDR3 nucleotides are TGTGCCAGCAGTCCCCTGGGACTAGCGGGGGGCCGGGAGACCCAGTACTTC.

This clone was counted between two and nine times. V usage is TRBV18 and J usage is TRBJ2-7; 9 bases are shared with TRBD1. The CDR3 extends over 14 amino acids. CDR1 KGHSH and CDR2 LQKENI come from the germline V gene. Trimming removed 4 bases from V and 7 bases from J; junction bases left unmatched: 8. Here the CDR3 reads CASSLPGQGREQYF. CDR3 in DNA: TGTGCCAGCTCACTCCCGGGACAGGGCCGGGAGCAGTACTTC.

CDR3 region: CASSLDRGEEQFF. As DNA, the CDR3 is TGTGCCAGCAGCTTAGATAGGGGCGAGGAGCAGTTCTTC. This chain connects TRBV11-2 to TRBJ2-1; D may be TRBD1 (5 bases). CDR3 length: 13 residues. CDR1 and CDR2 (germline): SGHAT, FQNNGV. Deletions cut 0 bases from V and 10 bases from J, with 10 bases between.

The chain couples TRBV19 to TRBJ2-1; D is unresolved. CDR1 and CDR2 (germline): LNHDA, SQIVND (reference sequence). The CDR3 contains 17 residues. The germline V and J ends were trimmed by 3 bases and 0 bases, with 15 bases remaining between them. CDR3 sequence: CASSMAQKIRSYNEQFF. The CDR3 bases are TGTGCCAGTAGTATGGCCCAAAAAATTCGCTCCTACAATGAGCAGTTCTTC.